Following are 20 T cell receptor beta chains from one sample sequenced in a study of blood T cell repertoires in COVID-19. Sequencing was performed with immunoSEQ multiplex PCR; in TCRdb, only in-frame clones are kept and a portion is missing. This table holds about 210,000 clones, 65% to 90% found once. Sequencing used peripheral blood. The receptor source for this set is a woman between 65 and 79 years old with COVID-19, enrolled during active disease.

V is TRBV19 and J is TRBJ1-2; 8 bases agree with TRBD1. Germline lookup yields CDR1 LNHDA and CDR2 SQIVND (reference sequence). The CDR3 sequence is 14 residues long. The junction had 5 bases not matched to a gene; V was cut back by 4 bases and J by 4 bases. The CDR3 DNA follows: TGTGCCAGTAGTAAGGACAGGGTCCCCTATGGCTACACCTTC. Translation: CASSKDRVPYGYTF.

This rearrangement joins TRBV5-5 to TRBJ1-3, with D uncertain. V lost 2 bases and J 0 bases, leaving 12 bases between the germline ends. The length of the CDR3 is 16 residues. The germline V gene has CDR1 SGHKS and CDR2 YYEKEE (reference sequence). The CDR3: CASSFGTAISGNTIYF. Here the CDR3 DNA reads TGTGCCAGCAGCTTTGGTACAGCCATCTCTGGAAACACCATATATTTT.

This chain uses TRBV9 with TRBJ2-5, with 8 bases lining up with TRBD2. Germline V CDR1 and CDR2: SGDLS, YYNGEE. The V and J ends lost 0 bases and 1 base, in that order; junction bases with no gene match: 5. The CDR3 has 16 amino acids. The CDR3 nucleotides are TGTGCCAGCAGCGTAGCTACCCGGGAGGGCCAAGAGACCCAGTACTTC. Protein sequence: CASSVATREGQETQYF. Variable domain in full (rest from reference TRBV9 and TRBJ2-5): DSGVTQTPKHLITATGQRVTLRCSPRSGDLSVYWYQQSLDQGLQFLIQYYNGEERAKGNILERFSAQQFPDLHSELNLSSLELGDSALYFCASSVATREGQETQYFGPGTRLLVL.

This chain joins TRBV27 and TRBJ2-7; 10 nucleotides agree with TRBD2. CDR3 length: 15 residues. After removal of 5 bases from V and 6 bases from J, the junction contained 10 bases not matched to a gene. CDR1 is MNHEY, CDR2 SMNVEV, per germline (reference sequence). The CDR3 DNA sequence: TGTGCCAGCAGTCCACCGGAGCGGGGGGGCGCCGAGCAGTACTTC. Protein sequence: CASSPPERGGAEQYF.

This sequence joins TRBV19 and TRBJ2-7; 8 bases are shared with TRBD1. J lost 3 bases, V lost 4 bases, and 8 bases had no gene match. Germline V gene sequence: CDR1 LNHDA, CDR2 SQIVND (reference sequence). This CDR3 comprises 15 residues. CDR3 sequence reads: CASSKTRDRSYEQYF. DNA of the CDR3: TGTGCCAGTAGTAAGACCCGGGACAGGAGCTACGAGCAGTACTTC.

This rearrangement joins TRBV19 to TRBJ1-1; D is unresolved. Germline lookup yields CDR1 LNHDA and CDR2 SQIVND (reference sequence). The CDR3 is made up of 13 amino acids. V lost 6 bases to trimming and J lost 1 base, with 9 bases between them. The CDR3 DNA is TGTGCCAGTAGCCCCGGTAGGAACACTGAAGCTTTCTTT. Amino acid sequence: CASSPGRNTEAFF.

The chain joins TRBV7-8 to TRBJ2-7, with 9 bases matching TRBD2. CDR1 SGHVS and CDR2 FQNEAQ come from the germline V gene. There are 16 residues in the CDR3. V trimming: 7 bases; J trimming: 0 bases; junction bases outside the gene matches: 10. For the CDR3, the DNA is TGTGCCAGCACCAGGGACGTAGCGGGGGACTCCTACGAGCAGTACTTC. This encodes CASTRDVAGDSYEQYF.

The chain employs TRBV7-8 and TRBJ2-7; D is ambiguous. The length of the CDR3 is 15 residues. Trimming left V 1 base short and J 3 bases short, with 13 bases between. In germline, CDR1 is SGHVS, CDR2 FQNEAQ. The DNA for the CDR3 is TGTGCCAGCAGCTTAGACCCTAGTGGGTTCTACGAGCAGTACTTC. Amino acid sequence: CASSLDPSGFYEQYF.

This clone was seen a single time. The genes are TRBV7-2 and TRBJ2-7; D ambiguous. Germline V CDR1 and CDR2: SGHTA, FQGNSA. CDR3 length equals 16 residues. Trimming shortened V by 1 base and J by 1 base, and 14 bases separated the two germline ends. CDR3 coding DNA: TGTGCCAGCAGCTTAGTCGTCAGTGGGCCTTCCTACGAGCAGTACTTC. Protein sequence: CASSLVVSGPSYEQYF.

The rearrangement uses TRBV3-1 (or the pseudogene TRBV3-2) and TRBJ1-2; a weak D match, TRBD1 (5 bases). The V end lost 2 bases, the J end lost 4 bases, and 14 bases lay between the germline ends. CDR1 is LGHDT and CDR2 is YNNKEL in the germline V gene (reference sequence). The CDR3 totals 15 residues. The CDR3 region is CASSQNYDSSYGYTF. The CDR3 DNA reads TGTGCCAGCAGCCAAAACTACGACAGTTCCTATGGCTACACCTTC.

The sample holds one count of this clone. The J gene is TRBJ2-5, the V gene TRBV3-1 (or the pseudogene TRBV3-2), with unresolved D. The germline V gene encodes CDR1 LGHDT and CDR2 YNNKEL (reference sequence). The CDR3 has 11 residues. Trimming left V 6 bases short and J 4 bases short, with 6 bases between. CDR3 bases: TGTGCCAGCAGATTTCTAGAGACCCAGTACTTC. This codes for CASRFLETQYF.

The CDR3: CASSLLQGVTEAFF. The CDR3 DNA reads TGTGCCAGCAGTTTACTACAGGGCGTCACTGAAGCTTTCTTT. V gene TRBV27 combines with J gene TRBJ1-1, with TRBD1 as a possible D gene (6 bases). Germline values: CDR1 MNHEY, CDR2 SMNVEV (reference sequence). V was pared by 2 bases and J by 4 bases, with 11 bases between. The CDR3 is 14 residues long.

V is TRBV5-6 and J is TRBJ2-4; TRBD2 agrees at 7 bases. CDR1 is SGHDT, CDR2 YYEEEE, per germline. The CDR3 has 16 residues. V was pared by 0 bases and J by 0 bases, with 3 bases of the junction left unmatched. CDR3 coding DNA: TGTGCCAGCAGCTTGGTGGGGAGGGCAGCCAAAAACATTCAGTACTTC. As protein: CASSLVGRAAKNIQYF.

This clone was counted many times. This chain connects TRBV2 to TRBJ2-5; the match to TRBD2 covers 7 bases. This CDR3 spans 15 amino acids. The germline V gene encodes CDR1 SNHLY and CDR2 FYNNEI. V trimming: 1 base; J trimming: 5 bases; junction bases outside the gene matches: 7. The chain's CDR3 is CASSEGRERRETQYF. CDR3 in DNA: TGTGCCAGCAGTGAAGGGCGGGAGAGACGGGAGACCCAGTACTTC.

The V gene is TRBV29-1, the J gene TRBJ2-7; tentative D call: TRBD1 (7 bases). Trimming removed 6 bases from V and 3 bases from J, with 12 bases in between. The CDR3 consists of 12 residues. Germline CDR1 SQVTM, CDR2 ANQGSEA. The CDR3 reads CSVVQGGYEQYF. In DNA, the CDR3 is TGCAGCGTAGTCCAGGGGGGCTACGAGCAGTACTTC.

V gene TRBV5-4 combines with J gene TRBJ1-4; 10 bases are shared with TRBD1. Losses at the gene ends were 4 bases for V and 4 bases for J; bases not matched to a gene: 1. CDR3 length: 14 amino acids. Germline V lookup: CDR1 SGHNT, CDR2 YYREEE (reference sequence). The CDR3 sequence is CASSRDRGNEKLFF. Here the CDR3 DNA reads TGTGCCAGCAGCCGGGACAGGGGTAATGAAAAACTGTTTTTT.

This sequence joins TRBV5-8 and TRBJ1-2, with D hard to call. This CDR3 spans 12 amino acids. Trimming stripped 4 bases from V and 6 bases from J, with 10 bases between. The germline CDR1 and CDR2 sequences are SGHTS and YDEGEE. CDR3 protein: CASSLSVNGYTF. CDR3 in DNA: TGTGCCAGCAGCCTTTCAGTTAATGGCTACACCTTC. Full variable domain (rest looked up from reference TRBV5-8 and TRBJ1-2): EAGVTQSPTHLIKTRGQQATLRCSPISGHTSVYWYQQALGLGLQFLLWYDEGEERNRGNFPPRFSGRQFPNYSSELNVNALELEDSALYLCASSLSVNGYTFGSGTRLTVV.

This chain uses TRBV14 with TRBJ2-1, with a weak D call TRBD2 (6 bases). The CDR3 runs to 14 residues. Between the trimmed V and J ends, which lost 4 bases and 4 bases, there was a span of 11 bases. Germline V gene lookup returns CDR1 SGHDN and CDR2 FVKESK. DNA of the CDR3: TGTGCCAGCAGCCCCTCTAGCGTTTACAATGAGCAGTTCTTC. This codes for CASSPSSVYNEQFF. Full variable domain (remainder filled in from reference TRBV14 and TRBJ2-1): EAGVTQFPSHSVIEKGQTVTLRCDPISGHDNLYWYRRVMGKEIKFLLHFVKESKQDESGMPNNRFLAERTGGTYSTLKVQPAELEDSGVYFCASSPSSVYNEQFFGPGTRLTVL.

The chain uses TRBV5-4 and TRBJ2-1, with 9 bases identical to TRBD2. The junction had 8 bases not matched to a gene; V was cut back by 2 bases and J by 5 bases. The CDR3 spans 16 residues. Looked up from germline, CDR1 is SGHNT and CDR2 is YYREEE (reference sequence). CDR3 sequence (DNA): TGTGCCAGCAGCTTATTAGCGGGAGCGCGGAACAATGAGCAGTTCTTC. It translates to CASSLLAGARNNEQFF.

This clone was detected only once. This rearrangement joins TRBV9 to TRBJ1-2; 8 nucleotides line up with TRBD1. Germline lookup yields CDR1 SGDLS and CDR2 YYNGEE. Trimming at V came to 0 bases and at J to 7 bases, leaving 14 bases not matched to a gene. The CDR3 consists of 17 residues. CDR3 loop: CASSVETGGSFGSGYTF. The CDR3 DNA reads as TGTGCCAGCAGCGTAGAAACAGGGGGATCTTTTGGTAGTGGCTACACCTTC. Looking up the rest from reference TRBV9 and TRBJ1-2 gives the full variable domain: DSGVTQTPKHLITATGQRVTLRCSPRSGDLSVYWYQQSLDQGLQFLIQYYNGEERAKGNILERFSAQQFPDLHSELNLSSLELGDSALYFCASSVETGGSFGSGYTFGSGTRLTVV.